The source of this T cell receptor beta chain is a study of T-cell memory formation after mild COVID-19. Study-wide context: TCR clusters mostly belonged to single donors.

TCRdb reanalysed the 5' RACE reads using MiXCR and keeps one entry per CDR3 protein. In the table there are 360,000 or so distinct CDR3 sequences, 25% to 30% of which are singletons. V dropped 3 bases and J dropped 7 bases, with 21 bases sitting between them. The CDR3 is made up of 16 amino acids. The source material was PBMCs or a T cell subset sorted from them (not recorded which). The sequence was obtained from an adult woman who had mild COVID-19 (a few samples of this study predate the infection). Cell type and time point are not known. This rearrangement joins TRBV12-3 or TRBV12-4 to TRBJ1-2; TRBD1 is a possible D gene (6 bases). The CDR3 here is CASSLVLGTLVRGYTF. DNA for the CDR3: TGTGCCAGCAGTTTGGTTCTCGGGACACTAGTTCGTGGCTACACCTTC.